These 9 T cell receptor beta chains originate from one sample sequenced in a study of CD8 T cells in Susac syndrome. It was with random hexamers that roughly 0.45 to 1 ug RNA was reverse transcribed. TCRdb redid the calling of the immunoSEQ multiplex PCR reads with MiXCR, one entry per CDR3 protein. The sample lists approximately 170,000 distinct CDR3 sequences, 93% occurring once. The sample consisted of CD4+ T cells from PBMCs. These receptors came from a human donor in good health.

The chain combines TRBV2 with TRBJ1-1; 7 nucleotides align to TRBD1. CDR1 is SNHLY and CDR2 is FYNNEI in the germline V gene. The CDR3 is 14 amino acids. Unmatched junction bases numbered 10, after V lost 6 bases and J lost 6 bases. The chain's CDR3 is CASRGEGAPAEAFF. The CDR3 DNA reads TGTGCCAGCAGGGGGGAGGGGGCTCCGGCTGAAGCTTTCTTT.

The V and J genes are TRBV18 and TRBJ1-5; D remains ambiguous. CDR1 is KGHSH and CDR2 is LQKENI in the germline V gene. Trimming left V 1 base short and J 1 base short, with 14 bases between. The CDR3 has 17 residues. CDR3 bases: TGTGCCAGCTCACCACGGTTACCGATCCAAAGCAATCAGCCCCAGCATTTT. It encodes CASSPRLPIQSNQPQHF. Together with reference TRBV18 and TRBJ1-5, the CDR3 gives the full variable domain: NAGVMQNPRHLVRRRGQEARLRCSPMKGHSHVYWYRQLPEEGLKFMVYLQKENIIDESGMPKERFSAEFPKEGPSILRIQQVVRGDSAAYFCASSPRLPIQSNQPQHFGDGTRLSIL.

The chain employs TRBV7-2 and TRBJ2-1; D unclear. The V gene lost 8 bases and the J gene lost 10 bases, with 18 bases spanning the gap. The CDR3 covers 13 residues. Germline assignment: CDR1 SGHTA and CDR2 FQGNSA. CDR3 in DNA: TGTGCCAGCGCTTGGACCCCCACTGTAGAGCAGTTCTTC. This sequence encodes CASAWTPTVEQFF. Full variable domain (missing parts from reference TRBV7-2 and TRBJ2-1): GAGVSQSPSNKVTEKGKDVELRCDPISGHTALYWYRQSLGQGLEFLIYFQGNSAPDKSGLPSDRFSAERTGGSVSTLTIQRTQQEDSAVYLCASAWTPTVEQFFGPGTRLTVL.

The chain recombines TRBV7-8 with TRBJ2-1; no clear D gene. Germline CDR1 and CDR2: SGHVS and FQNEAQ. The CDR3 spans 15 residues. Trimming removed 5 bases at V and 0 bases at J, with 11 bases between. In DNA, the CDR3 is TGTGCCAGCAGCCCCGAATGGAGCTCCTACAATGAGCAGTTCTTC. It is translated as CASSPEWSSYNEQFF.

The sample holds a few counts of this clonotype. The rearrangement joins TRBV7-8 to TRBJ2-1; D ambiguous. CDR1 is SGHVS, CDR2 FQNEAQ, per germline. CDR3 size: 15 residues. The V end was cut by 1 base, the J end by 1 base, with 8 bases between. CDR3 nucleotides: TGTGCCAGCAGCTTAGAAGTAGGTTCCTACAATGAGCAGTTCTTC. Its protein is CASSLEVGSYNEQFF.

V gene TRBV3-1 combines with J gene TRBJ2-7; D ambiguous. The V gene's germline CDR1 is LGHDT and CDR2 YNNKEL (reference sequence). V shed 2 bases and J shed 3 bases, with 5 bases lying between them. The CDR3 sequence is 12 residues long. The CDR3 loop reads CASSQRNYEQYF. CDR3 nucleotides: TGTGCCAGCAGCCAACGGAACTACGAGCAGTACTTC.

The chain has TRBV6-5 and TRBJ1-3, with D tentatively TRBD1 (5 bases). Germline CDR1 is MNHEY and CDR2 is SVGAGI. Trimming shortened V by 5 bases and J by 4 bases, and 15 bases separated the two germline ends. The CDR3 length is 15 residues. CDR3 coding DNA: TGTGCCAGCAGTCCAACCCCGGGGGTAGGAAACACCATATATTTT. It translates to CASSPTPGVGNTIYF.

The chain joins TRBV7-3 to TRBJ2-1; the match to TRBD2 covers 9 bases. The CDR3 sequence is 15 residues long. The germline gives CDR1 SGHTA, CDR2 FQGTGA. V shed 2 bases, J shed 6 bases, and the junction held 5 bases outside the gene matches. CDR3 residues: CASSLLGGGANEQFF. In DNA form, the CDR3 reads TGTGCCAGCAGCTTACTGGGCGGGGGGGCCAATGAGCAGTTCTTC.

This chain connects TRBV12-3 or TRBV12-4 to TRBJ2-7, with TRBD1 matching 8 bases. CDR3 length: 16 amino acids. J gave up 2 bases and V 1 base, and 7 bases lay outside the gene matches. This CDR3 is CASSLGSGQGTYEQYF. The CDR3 DNA sequence: TGTGCCAGCAGTTTAGGATCTGGACAGGGAACCTACGAGCAGTACTTC.